This TCR beta chain was captured by sequencing in a study of cytomegalovirus exposure and HLA in healthy donors (TCRdb year 2017). As for the study more broadly: An earlier analysis of 587 of the donors reported 250 to 350 Gb of sequence data and 100 million to 120 million unique TCR beta sequences obtained from 180 million or so T cells. A later analysis re-examined previously published TCR beta repertoires from more than 650 donors and added high-resolution HLA genotyping to investigate patterns of TCR occurrence. Among under 450 genotyped donors of the cohort, an average of approximately 250,000 unique TCR beta nucleotide sequences were sequenced per donor, around 20% of them non-productive. A later genetic analysis took genome-wide SNP genotypes for about three fifths of the roughly 670 donors and used that subset as a discovery cohort. Class I and class II HLA loci were covered by the typing at four-digit resolution. Rather than drawing on any new phenotypic data, the later analysis identified candidate immune exposures from TCR beta sequences and the way those sequences occurred across donors. Every discovery cohort repertoire had been produced on one sequencing platform. Roughly 5 DR-DQ haplotypes were handled as single units for association and clustering, since linkage in the cohort was strong. In an earlier analysis of more than 550 of the donors, high-throughput TCR beta sequencing was used to judge whether each TCR beta V gene segment behaved as functional or pseudogenic. Alongside the repertoire data, information on donor age, sex, ethnicity and CMV serostatus was compiled. Among the roughly 390 genotyped donors, around 79% belonged to the genetic ancestry cluster associated with self-reported Caucasian donors. The number of typed donors differed by locus: about 620-640 for A, B, C, DRB1 and DQB1; roughly 510 for DQA1; 606 for DPA1; and some 470 for DPB1. In addition to the first cohort of 666 subjects, a separate validation cohort of around 110 different subjects was used. The study aimed to test whether cataloging public T cell receptors could reveal signatures of past pathogen exposure. High-throughput TCR immunosequencing, statistical association of individual TCRs with disease status, and machine learning were combined to predict cytomegalovirus infection status. Using immunosequencing, the study profiled T cell repertoires from around 670 subjects and related those repertoires to cytomegalovirus serostatus. An early release that covered several hundred HLA-typed donors contained approximately 300 gigabases of sequencing data and 65 million to 100 million unique TCR sequences. The study at large found these results: A further reported finding was that TCR beta sequences accurately predicted the HLA-A and HLA-B alleles for most subjects in the first cohort. In a later analysis, TCR association rates were found to vary across HLA loci, with the most associated TCRs seen for DRB1 alleles and the fewest for HLA-C alleles. Three of the identified cytomegalovirus-associated TCR beta chains were confirmed in vitro to be specific for cytomegalovirus antigens. Broadly in line with IMGT annotations, most TCR beta V segments showed up in productive rearrangements about 90% or about 30% of the time in an earlier analysis of 587 of the donors. Because some donors lacked HLA typing at each locus, the association tests relied only on the typed subset. In a later analysis, several top co-occurrence clusters were reported to appear linked to parvovirus B19, influenza, CMV and Epstein-Barr virus. According to a later analysis, most CMV-associated TCR beta chains appeared to be HLA-restricted, and the HLA associations seemed to be driven largely by CMV exposure. V-gene and J-gene trimming of TCR beta chains was associated with a missense DCLRE1C variant in a later genetic analysis, and the association was replicated in an independent cohort. Linkage disequilibrium might explain the correlated functional status among segregating V segments, but an unknown experimental factor could not be ruled out. The 87-base-pair reads could not distinguish some IMGT-functional V segments, including TRBV6-2 and TRBV6-3, so those segments were excluded. About 15 rarely observed V segments, including chromosome 9 orphons, were excluded from the earlier analysis of 550 to 700 of the donors because counts were too low. This cohort had only TCR beta chains sequenced, and the lack of alpha or paired-chain data limited which features could be detected. Strong co-occurrence of HLA alleles, especially DR and DQ, made assigning TCR associations to individual alleles difficult. A total of 150 to 200 TCR beta chains were listed by the study as associated with cytomegalovirus. Specific HLA alleles were associated with over 15,000 TCR beta sequences at a false discovery rate of 0.05 in a later analysis. The authors suggested that the approach could potentially be generalized to other disease states and immunological phenotypes. Immune exposure information for the cohort was limited to CMV serostatus. Roughly uniform sequencing depth across donors was assumed in presence/absence analyses, although this assumption may not hold. Across donors, most TCR sequences were observed very rarely, whereas some public TCRs were present in many individuals. The classifier was reported to diagnose cytomegalovirus status with high specificity and sensitivity in both the original cohort and the validation cohort. A later genetic analysis reported fewer N-insertions in productive TCRs among donors in an Asian-associated ancestry cluster than the roughly 700-donor mean. A cluster of highly shared sequence variants was judged likely to be a technical artifact of the sequencing pipeline. In a later analysis, HLA-associated TCR beta chains were found to be more clonally expanded and to have lower generation probabilities than equally common non-associated chains.

The cohort was made up of 666 healthy bone marrow donors. All cohort members were sampled while nominally healthy, although unrecorded immune exposures were likely present. The donor tested CMV seropositive, placing the donor among the 289 seropositive members of the cohort. Each donor provided a peripheral blood sample, and peripheral blood mononuclear cells were used for TCR beta sequencing. Genomic DNA extraction from the blood cell samples was performed with the Qiagen DNeasy Blood Extraction Kit. Library construction relied on the immunoSEQ multiplex PCR assay. The multiplex PCR relied on a mix of 60 forward primers for TCR Vbeta segments and 13 reverse primers for TCR Jbeta segments. Amplification of the CDR3 region of rearranged TCR beta genes was performed with a multiplex PCR assay on genomic DNA. Amplified TCR beta libraries were sequenced as 87-base-pair reads on the Illumina HiSeq System. As for the original processing: In a later analysis, tens of millions of unique TCR beta chains were counted across the approximately 620 repertoires, and approximately 11 million of these chains were shared by at least two donors. Raw reads were error-corrected and collapsed into unique sequences with a nearest-neighbor algorithm that merged closely related sequences to remove PCR and sequencing errors. V, D and J gene segments were assigned by aligning CDR3 sequences to IMGT reference sequences. For a sequence to be retained, a match of at least six nucleotides was required to both a V gene segment and a J gene segment. Rearrangements were called productive when the CDR3 lacked stop codons and stayed in frame with V and J; all others were non-productive. Following IMGT convention, CDR3 was defined as the stretch from the second conserved V-encoded cysteine up to the conserved J-encoded phenylalanine. The earlier analysis of about 560 of the donors excluded any sequence lacking an unambiguous match to a single V gene segment. In an earlier analysis of approximately 610 of the donors, V segments were called functional above 56.7% productive rearrangements and were called segregating when the between-donor standard deviation exceeded 5%. A statistical classification framework was built to diagnose cytomegalovirus status from the catalog of TCR beta chain sequences. In a later analysis, TCR nucleotide sequences were compared against IMGT/GENE-DB human TR gene sequences so that V and J genes could be assigned. A later analysis assigned CDR3 sequences and most-parsimonious VDJ recombination scenarios with the TCRdist pipeline. A later analysis defined each TCR beta chain by its CDR3 amino acid sequence plus V-gene family, and excluded reads lacking a unique V-gene family. In a later analysis, 500 to 650 highly shared, low-generation-probability nucleotide sequences were removed to address suspected cross-contamination and a sequencing artifact. For each public chain, a later analysis derived a clonal expansion index from normalized ranks of inferred template counts within each repertoire. In a later analysis, generation probabilities were computed with a VDJ recombination model fitted to out-of-frame rearrangements, and the resulting probabilities were checked against IGoR. A later analysis scored TCR-TCR, TCR-HLA and TCR-CMV co-occurrence with hypergeometric tests, applying a repertoire-size bias correction to TCR pairs. A later analysis estimated false discovery rates by permuting HLA or CMV assignments 20 times. In a later analysis, co-occurring TCRs were grouped using DBSCAN, and TCRdist sequence similarity was added for clustering within HLA-allele-positive subsets. Repertoires with fewer than 30,000 or more than 120,000 public chains, plus five repertoires with anomalous nucleotide sharing, were excluded from co-occurrence clustering. TCRdb took this table from immuneACCESS and kept in-frame rearrangements with V and J called. Such tables lack part of the clones; where checked against another copy, unresolved V genes explain under half of the gap, and the rest is unexplained. Clone size and V and J calls were adopted from that table, with D and trimming inferred from the DNA. Across this sample there are roughly 71,000 clones, with around 70% seen only once. The ten largest clones capture about a fifth of the sample.

In regard to this clone: The clone's antigen remains unknown. Per-nucleotide qualities are absent, and no much larger clonotype sits a single base away.

The CDR1 and CDR2 encoded by the germline V gene are ENHRY and SYGVKD. V is pruned by 4 bases and J by 1 base, leaving 2 bases of the junction without a gene match. CDR3 length: 15 amino acids, cysteine to phenylalanine. The kept DNA is CDR3 alone, 45 bases in frame from the first base. The specimen was PBMCs. The chain uses TRBV10-3 and TRBJ1-1, with 11 bases aligning to TRBD1. The receptor's source is a man in his forties or fifties in good health and CMV-seropositive. The CDR3 has the sequence CAISGTGGKNTEAFF. The sequenced DNA is TGTGCCATCAGTGGGACAGGGGGCAAGAACACTGAAGCTTTCTTT.